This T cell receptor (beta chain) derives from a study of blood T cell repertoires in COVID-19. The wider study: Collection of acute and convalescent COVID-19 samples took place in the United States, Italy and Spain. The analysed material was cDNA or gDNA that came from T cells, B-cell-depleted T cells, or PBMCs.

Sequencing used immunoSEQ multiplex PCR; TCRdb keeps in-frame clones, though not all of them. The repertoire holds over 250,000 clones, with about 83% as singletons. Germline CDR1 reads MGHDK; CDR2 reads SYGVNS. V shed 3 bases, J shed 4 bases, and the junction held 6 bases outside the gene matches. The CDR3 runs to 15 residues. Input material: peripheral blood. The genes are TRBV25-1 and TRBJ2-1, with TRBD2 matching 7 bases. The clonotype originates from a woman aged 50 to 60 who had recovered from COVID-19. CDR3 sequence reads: CASSDLSGGYNEQFF. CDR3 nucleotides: TGTGCCAGCAGTGACCTTTCGGGAGGTTACAATGAGCAGTTCTTC.